These T cell receptor beta chains were read from a single sample in a study of identical twins. TCRdb used MiXCR to reprocess the 5' RACE reads, holding one entry per CDR3 protein. The sample consists of 1.5 million to 2 million distinct CDR3 sequences, under 35% of them appearing once. Material: cord blood. The receptor source for this set is a newborn girl in good health. The CDR3 runs from the conserved cysteine through the conserved F or W. A D gene is named only where the DNA matches it firmly. The size of a clone is reported for some rows only, either as once, few or many, or as a class for expanded clones.

d_gene: TRBD2; j_gene: TRBJ2-1; v_gene: TRBV13; abundance: .; CDR3aa: CASSGLAGRGEQFF; CDR3nt: TGTGCCAGCAGCGGACTAGCGGGAAGGGGTGAGCAGTTCTTC
d_gene: .; j_gene: TRBJ2-5; v_gene: TRBV20-1; abundance: once; CDR3aa: CNATNRVQETQYF; CDR3nt: TGCAATGCTACGAACAGGGTCCAAGAGACCCAGTACTTC
d_gene: .; j_gene: TRBJ2-7; v_gene: TRBV20-1; abundance: few; CDR3aa: CSARPTSSTNEQYF; CDR3nt: TGCAGTGCTCGACCAACGAGCTCGACCAACGAGCAGTACTTC
d_gene: .; j_gene: TRBJ2-5; v_gene: TRBV7-2; abundance: .; CDR3aa: CASSLVGGLVEETQYF; CDR3nt: TGTGCCAGCAGCTTAGTGGGAGGTCTCGTAGAAGAGACCCAGTACTTC
d_gene: .; j_gene: TRBJ2-7; v_gene: TRBV6-5; abundance: .; CDR3aa: CASSYTESGASRDNEQYF; CDR3nt: TGTGCCAGCAGTTACACAGAATCCGGGGCTTCCAGGGACAATGAGCAGTACTTC
d_gene: .; j_gene: TRBJ2-2; v_gene: TRBV7-9; abundance: .; CDR3aa: CAMSGTPGELFF; CDR3nt: TGTGCCATGTCCGGGACTCCCGGGGAGCTGTTTTTT
d_gene: .; j_gene: TRBJ1-3; v_gene: TRBV4-2; abundance: .; CDR3aa: CASSQDGGSGAGNTIYF; CDR3nt: TGTGCCAGCAGCCAAGATGGGGGTTCGGGGGCTGGAAACACCATATATTTT
d_gene: TRBD1; j_gene: TRBJ2-7; v_gene: TRBV2; abundance: few; CDR3aa: CASFDPGQGRYEQYF; CDR3nt: TGTGCCAGCTTTGATCCGGGACAGGGTCGCTACGAGCAGTACTTC
d_gene: .; j_gene: TRBJ1-2; v_gene: TRBV20-1; abundance: .; CDR3aa: CSVAGVYYGYTF; CDR3nt: TGCAGTGTGGCAGGGGTTTACTATGGCTACACCTTC
d_gene: TRBD2; j_gene: TRBJ2-3; v_gene: TRBV27; abundance: few; CDR3aa: CASSQLAGLNPPTDTQYF; CDR3nt: TGTGCCAGCAGTCAATTAGCGGGACTCAACCCACCCACAGATACGCAGTATTTT
d_gene: TRBD2; j_gene: TRBJ2-1; v_gene: TRBV7-2; abundance: .; CDR3aa: CASSHPYSGGAYNEQFF; CDR3nt: TGTGCCAGCAGCCATCCATATAGCGGGGGGGCCTACAATGAGCAGTTCTTC
d_gene: TRBD2; j_gene: TRBJ2-1; v_gene: TRBV27; abundance: .; CDR3aa: CASSRLAGVLRSYNEQFF; CDR3nt: TGTGCCAGCAGTCGACTAGCGGGGGTCCTGCGCTCCTACAATGAGCAGTTCTTC
d_gene: TRBD1; j_gene: TRBJ1-1; v_gene: TRBV12-3/TRBV12-4; abundance: .; CDR3aa: CASSPNEGPSGQENTEAFF; CDR3nt: TGTGCCAGCAGTCCCAACGAGGGGCCCTCGGGACAGGAGAACACTGAAGCTTTCTTT
d_gene: TRBD2; j_gene: TRBJ2-3; v_gene: TRBV4-1; abundance: few; CDR3aa: CASSQDPGTRRTQYF; CDR3nt: TGCGCCAGCAGCCAAGATCCCGGGACTAGGAGGACGCAGTATTTT
d_gene: .; j_gene: TRBJ2-7; v_gene: TRBV7-9; abundance: .; CDR3aa: CASSMVVGGSYEQYF; CDR3nt: TGTGCCAGCAGCATGGTAGTAGGAGGGTCCTACGAGCAGTACTTC
d_gene: .; j_gene: TRBJ2-3; v_gene: TRBV28; abundance: once; CDR3aa: CTSSPVDPSTDTQYF; CDR3nt: TGTACCAGCAGTCCAGTGGATCCTAGCACAGATACGCAGTATTTT
d_gene: .; j_gene: TRBJ1-2; v_gene: TRBV20-1; abundance: few; CDR3aa: CSARASTGHNYGYTF; CDR3nt: TGCAGTGCTAGAGCTTCCACGGGACATAACTATGGCTACACCTTC
d_gene: .; j_gene: TRBJ2-4; v_gene: TRBV4-3; abundance: .; CDR3aa: CASSQDPAKAAKNIQYF; CDR3nt: TGCGCCAGCAGCCAAGATCCGGCGAAGGCGGCCAAAAACATTCAGTACTTC
d_gene: .; j_gene: TRBJ1-2; v_gene: TRBV20-1; abundance: few; CDR3aa: CSAREKTDYGYTF; CDR3nt: TGCAGTGCTAGGGAGAAAACTGATTATGGCTACACCTTC
d_gene: .; j_gene: TRBJ2-3; v_gene: TRBV6-5; abundance: many; CDR3aa: CASSPLRRDTQYF; CDR3nt: TGTGCCAGCAGTCCCCTGAGGAGGGATACGCAGTATTTT
d_gene: .; j_gene: TRBJ1-5; v_gene: TRBV11-2; abundance: few; CDR3aa: CASSWGGGGNQPQHF; CDR3nt: TGTGCCAGCAGCTGGGGGGGGGGCGGCAATCAGCCCCAGCATTTT
d_gene: TRBD1; j_gene: TRBJ1-5; v_gene: TRBV4-1; abundance: few; CDR3aa: CASSLVTGESNQPQHF; CDR3nt: TGCGCCAGCAGCCTTGTAACAGGGGAGAGCAATCAGCCCCAGCATTTT
d_gene: .; j_gene: TRBJ1-1; v_gene: TRBV6-5; abundance: few; CDR3aa: CASSYLGRGEAFF; CDR3nt: TGTGCCAGCAGTTACCTGGGAAGAGGTGAAGCTTTCTTT
d_gene: TRBD2; j_gene: TRBJ2-4; v_gene: TRBV19; abundance: .; CDR3aa: CASKETSGNGNIQYF; CDR3nt: TGTGCCAGTAAGGAGACTAGCGGGAATGGGAACATTCAGTACTTC
d_gene: TRBD2; j_gene: TRBJ2-5; v_gene: TRBV4-2; abundance: .; CDR3aa: CASSRFTIGTRHQETQYF; CDR3nt: TGTGCCAGCAGCCGTTTTACGATCGGGACTAGGCATCAAGAGACCCAGTACTTC
d_gene: .; j_gene: TRBJ2-1; v_gene: TRBV12-3/TRBV12-4; abundance: .; CDR3aa: CASSLIHRDEQFF; CDR3nt: TGTGCCAGCAGCCTGATACACAGGGATGAGCAGTTCTTC
d_gene: TRBD1; j_gene: TRBJ1-2; v_gene: TRBV6-1; abundance: few; CDR3aa: CASSLPRQGGNYGYTF; CDR3nt: TGTGCCAGCAGTCTCCCGCGACAGGGGGGGAACTATGGCTACACCTTC
d_gene: .; j_gene: TRBJ1-2; v_gene: TRBV20-1; abundance: few; CDR3aa: CSARWPGDGYTF; CDR3nt: TGCAGTGCTAGATGGCCAGGGGATGGCTACACCTTC
d_gene: TRBD2; j_gene: TRBJ2-7; v_gene: TRBV10-3; abundance: many; CDR3aa: CAISGTSGGPFYEQYF; CDR3nt: TGTGCCATCAGTGGGACTAGCGGGGGGCCCTTCTACGAGCAGTACTTC
d_gene: .; j_gene: TRBJ2-7; v_gene: TRBV5-1; abundance: .; CDR3aa: CASSILPDRNSYEQYF; CDR3nt: TGCGCCAGCAGCATACTCCCCGACAGGAACTCCTACGAGCAGTACTTC
d_gene: .; j_gene: TRBJ2-1; v_gene: TRBV13; abundance: few; CDR3aa: CASSPGGGGSYNEQFF; CDR3nt: TGTGCCAGCAGCCCGGGGGGCGGGGGCTCCTACAATGAGCAGTTCTTC
d_gene: .; j_gene: TRBJ2-7; v_gene: TRBV27; abundance: .; CDR3aa: CASSRNTRISSYEQYF; CDR3nt: TGTGCCAGCAGCCGAAACACTAGGATTTCCTCCTACGAGCAGTACTTC
d_gene: .; j_gene: TRBJ1-3; v_gene: TRBV27; abundance: .; CDR3aa: CASSLGVKRQAGNTIYF; CDR3nt: TGTGCCAGCAGTTTAGGGGTCAAGAGACAGGCTGGAAACACCATATATTTT
d_gene: TRBD2; j_gene: TRBJ2-7; v_gene: TRBV6-1; abundance: .; CDR3aa: CAGRRTSGIRHEQYF; CDR3nt: TGTGCCGGAAGACGGACTAGCGGGATTCGTCACGAGCAGTACTTC
d_gene: TRBD1; j_gene: TRBJ1-2; v_gene: TRBV24-1; abundance: .; CDR3aa: CATSDSPGDRGSYTF; CDR3nt: TGTGCCACCAGTGATTCCCCTGGGGACAGGGGGAGCTACACCTTC
d_gene: .; j_gene: TRBJ2-5; v_gene: TRBV10-3; abundance: .; CDR3aa: CAISRQPQETQYF; CDR3nt: TGTGCCATCAGCAGACAGCCCCAAGAGACCCAGTACTTC
d_gene: .; j_gene: TRBJ2-7; v_gene: TRBV5-5; abundance: few; CDR3aa: CASRMSTSLYEQYF; CDR3nt: TGTGCCAGCAGGATGTCTACCTCCTTATACGAGCAGTACTTC
d_gene: TRBD2; j_gene: TRBJ2-1; v_gene: TRBV7-6; abundance: few; CDR3aa: CASTGLAGLYNEQFF; CDR3nt: TGTGCCAGCACGGGACTAGCGGGACTCTACAATGAGCAGTTCTTC
d_gene: TRBD2; j_gene: TRBJ2-7; v_gene: TRBV27; abundance: .; CDR3aa: CASRKLADSYNEQYF; CDR3nt: TGTGCCAGCAGGAAACTAGCGGACTCCTACAATGAGCAGTACTTC
d_gene: .; j_gene: TRBJ2-1; v_gene: TRBV13; abundance: .; CDR3aa: CASSVLNNEQFF; CDR3nt: TGTGCCAGCAGCGTATTAAACAATGAGCAGTTCTTC
d_gene: TRBD2; j_gene: TRBJ2-1; v_gene: TRBV6-5; abundance: few; CDR3aa: CASSSSSGRGYNEQFF; CDR3nt: TGTGCCAGCAGTTCTTCTAGCGGGAGAGGTTACAATGAGCAGTTCTTC
d_gene: TRBD1; j_gene: TRBJ1-1; v_gene: TRBV20-1; abundance: .; CDR3aa: CSASRQGRNTEAFF; CDR3nt: TGCAGTGCTAGCCGACAGGGTAGGAACACTGAAGCTTTCTTT
d_gene: TRBD1; j_gene: TRBJ1-4; v_gene: TRBV20-1; abundance: .; CDR3aa: CSAPASDRKGSEKLFF; CDR3nt: TGCAGTGCCCCAGCCTCGGACAGGAAGGGGAGTGAAAAACTGTTTTTT
d_gene: TRBD1; j_gene: TRBJ2-7; v_gene: TRBV20-1; abundance: .; CDR3aa: CSASLTGLRSYEQYF; CDR3nt: TGCAGTGCTAGCCTGACAGGGTTAAGGTCCTACGAGCAGTACTTC
d_gene: .; j_gene: TRBJ2-5; v_gene: TRBV28; abundance: .; CDR3aa: CASSLQVLQETQYF; CDR3nt: TGTGCCAGCAGTTTACAGGTACTGCAAGAGACCCAGTACTTC
d_gene: .; j_gene: TRBJ1-2; v_gene: TRBV7-2; abundance: .; CDR3aa: CASSLARGRVGDGYTF; CDR3nt: TGTGCCAGCAGCTTAGCGAGGGGAAGGGTGGGAGATGGCTACACCTTC